This T cell receptor beta chain was observed in a study of blood T cell repertoires in COVID-19. Study-wide background: COVID-19 samples collected from the United States, Italy and Spain covered acute and convalescent phases.

Germline V lookup: CDR1 DFQATT, CDR2 SNEGSKA (reference sequence). V lost 7 bases to trimming and J lost 7 bases, with 12 bases between them. CDR3 length: 11 residues. Method: immunoSEQ multiplex PCR; TCRdb's copy keeps in-frame clones and lacks some. The repertoire holds a few hundred thousand clones, with approximately 88% as singletons. The material sequenced was peripheral blood. This sequence joins TRBV20-1 and TRBJ2-3, with a weak D call TRBD2 (6 bases). This receptor was identified in a man younger than 30 who had recovered from COVID-19. CDR3 sequence (DNA): TGCAGTGGGGAGGACCAATATACGCAGTATTTT. Amino acids: CSGEDQYTQYF.